This T cell receptor beta chain was sequenced in a study of T cells expressing NK-cell markers. The V gene's germline CDR1 is SGHTA and CDR2 FQGNSA. The CDR3 is 14 residues long. TCRdb re-called the 5' RACE reads and gives one entry per CDR3 protein, without DNA. The data include 350,000 to 450,000 distinct CDR3 sequences; the top ten clones carry 4% to 6.5%. This chain joins TRBV7-2 and TRBJ1-4. The sequenced sample was blood T cells: a sorted CD56 or NKG2C T cell subset, CD4+ or CD8+ T cells, or bulk PBMC T cells (not recorded which). The TCR was taken from a man aged 18 to 70 in good health. The CDR3 here is CASSLTRNREKLFF.